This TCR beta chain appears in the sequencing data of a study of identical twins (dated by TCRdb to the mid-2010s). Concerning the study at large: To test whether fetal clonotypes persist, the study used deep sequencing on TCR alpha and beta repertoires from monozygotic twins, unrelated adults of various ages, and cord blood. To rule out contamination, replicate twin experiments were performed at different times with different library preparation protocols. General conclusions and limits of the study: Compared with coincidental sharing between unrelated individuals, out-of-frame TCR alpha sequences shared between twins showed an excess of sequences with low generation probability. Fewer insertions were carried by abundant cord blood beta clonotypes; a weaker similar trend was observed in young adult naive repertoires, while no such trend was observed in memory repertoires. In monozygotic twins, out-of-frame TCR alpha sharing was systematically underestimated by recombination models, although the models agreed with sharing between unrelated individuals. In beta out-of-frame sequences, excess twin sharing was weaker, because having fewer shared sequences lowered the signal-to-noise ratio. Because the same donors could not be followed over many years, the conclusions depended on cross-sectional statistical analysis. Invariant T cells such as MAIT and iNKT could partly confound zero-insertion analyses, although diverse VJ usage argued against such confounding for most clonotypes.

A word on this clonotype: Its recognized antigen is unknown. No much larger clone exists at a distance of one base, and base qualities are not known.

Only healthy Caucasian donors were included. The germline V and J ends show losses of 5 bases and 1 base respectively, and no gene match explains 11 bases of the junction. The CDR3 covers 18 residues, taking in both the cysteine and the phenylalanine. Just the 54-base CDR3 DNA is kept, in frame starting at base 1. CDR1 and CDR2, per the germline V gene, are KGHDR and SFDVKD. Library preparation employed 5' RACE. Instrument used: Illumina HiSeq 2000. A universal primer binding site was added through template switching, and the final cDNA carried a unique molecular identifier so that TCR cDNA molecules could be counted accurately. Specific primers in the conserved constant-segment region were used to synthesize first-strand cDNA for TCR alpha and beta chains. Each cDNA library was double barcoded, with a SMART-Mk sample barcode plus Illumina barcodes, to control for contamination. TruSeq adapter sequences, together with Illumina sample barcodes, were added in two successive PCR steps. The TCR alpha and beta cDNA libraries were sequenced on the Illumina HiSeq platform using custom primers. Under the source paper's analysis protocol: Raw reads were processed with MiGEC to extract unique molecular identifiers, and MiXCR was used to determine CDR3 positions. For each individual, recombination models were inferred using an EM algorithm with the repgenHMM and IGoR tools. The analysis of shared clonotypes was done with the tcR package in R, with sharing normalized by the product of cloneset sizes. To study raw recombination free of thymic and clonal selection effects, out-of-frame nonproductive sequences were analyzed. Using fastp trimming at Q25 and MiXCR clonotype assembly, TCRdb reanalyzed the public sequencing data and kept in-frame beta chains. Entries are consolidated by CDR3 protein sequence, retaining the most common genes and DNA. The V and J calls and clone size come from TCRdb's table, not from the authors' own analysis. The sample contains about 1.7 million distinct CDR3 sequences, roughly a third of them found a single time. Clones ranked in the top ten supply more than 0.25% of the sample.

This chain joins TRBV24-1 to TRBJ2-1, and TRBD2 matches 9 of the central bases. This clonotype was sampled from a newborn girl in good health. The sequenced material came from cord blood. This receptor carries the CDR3 CATSGGPTSGLSYNEQFF. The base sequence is TGTGCCACCAGTGGGGGCCCGACTAGCGGCCTATCCTACAATGAGCAGTTCTTC.